Detailed here is one TCR beta chain. The target antigen is unknown. Donors, healthy HIV-negative adults, lacked recent acute infections or vaccinations. The study separated CD4+ cells into CD45RA+ naive and CD45RA-negative memory subsets. The sample originates from a study of shared clonotypes between healthy human individuals. Broader study findings: Donors were few, which limited the genetic and exposure-history diversity represented.

The V gene lost 3 bases and the J gene lost 12 bases, with 18 bases spanning the gap. The germline CDR1 and CDR2 sequences are LNHDA and SQIVND (reference sequence). The CDR3 is made up of 14 amino acids. In the original analysis: Because ImmunoSEQ provided only junction sequences with no quality scores, the filtering differed. Data came from immunoSEQ multiplex PCR; TCRdb stores just in-frame clones and leaves some out. V and J calls and clone size are copied from that table; D and trimming were computed from the DNA. The sample has some 2.4 million clones, more than 85% seen once. This TCR was sampled from a man younger than 35 in good health. Some clones in this sample may be carry-over from other donors' samples. Material for sequencing was naive CD4+ T cells from PBMCs. As for subset: CD45RA+ positively selected. The V and J genes are TRBV19 and TRBJ2-1, with D unresolved. CDR3 DNA: TGTGCCAGTAGTATCCCCGAGACCCGAAGGGTGCAGTTCTTC. Its translation: CASSIPETRRVQFF.